The sequence of this TCR beta chain was determined in a study of T cell responses to AZD1222 COVID-19 vaccine. Study-wide context: Analyses pooled second doses at about 4 or about 12 weeks. Regarding the study as a whole: A rise in Spike-specific TCR breadth and depth followed two AZD1222 doses. The study found vaccine-associated CD4 TCRs spanning spike, dominant at 160-218 and 743-854.

As to this clone: Antigen unknown.

Sequenced by immunoSEQ multiplex PCR; TCRdb stores in-frame clones only, minus some. The sample carries 130,000 or so clones, more than 70% recorded once. The CDR3 extends over 14 amino acids. V was cut by 2 bases and J by 6 bases, with 10 bases left in between. The germline CDR1 and CDR2 sequences are LGHNA and YSLEER. Sequenced here: peripheral blood, sampled on day 0 of AZD1222 vaccination. This TCR was sampled from an adult in good health. The V and J genes are TRBV4-3 and TRBJ1-4; D unresolved. The CDR3, as DNA: TGCGCCAGCAGCCAACACGAGATTTATGAAAAACTGTTTTTT. It codes for CASSQHEIYEKLFF.